Below are 22 T cell receptor beta chains sequenced from a single sample in a study of blood T cell repertoires in COVID-19. TCRdb's table, derived via immunoSEQ multiplex PCR, lists solely in-frame clones and lacks some. The sample carries a few hundred thousand clones, approximately 93% recorded once. The sample was PBMCs or T cells enriched from blood (not recorded which). The receptors originated from a woman aged 40 to 50 who had been exposed to COVID-19.

V is TRBV18 and J is TRBJ2-1; 7 bases line up with TRBD1. CDR1 and CDR2 from the germline V gene are KGHSH and LQKENI. The J segment lost 0 bases and the V segment lost 4 bases, leaving 3 bases of the junction unmatched. CDR3 length: 15 residues. The CDR3 DNA is TGTGCCAGCTCACAGGACAGGAACTCCTACAATGAGCAGTTCTTC. Translation: CASSQDRNSYNEQFF. The full variable domain, with the rest looked up from reference TRBV18 and TRBJ2-1, is NAGVMQNPRHLVRRRGQEARLRCSPMKGHSHVYWYRQLPEEGLKFMVYLQKENIIDESGMPKERFSAEFPKEGPSILRIQQVVRGDSAAYFCASSQDRNSYNEQFFGPGTRLTVL.

This clone has only a few counts. The chain links TRBV15 to TRBJ1-5, with D possibly TRBD1 on 5 matching bases. V dropped 3 bases and J dropped 7 bases, with 22 bases sitting between them. The CDR3 totals 17 residues. The germline CDR1 and CDR2 sequences are LNHNV and YYDKDF (reference sequence). The CDR3 loop is CATSRGQLGRVGQPQHF. In DNA, the CDR3 is TGTGCCACCAGCAGGGGCCAACTGGGCAGGGTGGGACAGCCCCAGCATTTT.

The chain uses TRBV7-2 and TRBJ1-1, with 10 bases lining up with TRBD1. This CDR3 is built from 15 residues. CDR1 SGHTA and CDR2 FQGNSA come from the germline V gene. J gave up 5 bases and V 0 bases, and 3 bases lay outside the gene matches. DNA of the CDR3: TGTGCCAGCAGCTTAGCGGGACAGGGGCGGACTGAAGCTTTCTTT. This translates into CASSLAGQGRTEAFF. Based on the CDR3 plus reference TRBV7-2 and TRBJ1-1, the full variable domain is GAGVSQSPSNKVTEKGKDVELRCDPISGHTALYWYRQSLGQGLEFLIYFQGNSAPDKSGLPSDRFSAERTGGSVSTLTIQRTQQEDSAVYLCASSLAGQGRTEAFFGQGTRLTVV.

This clone was seen once. The V call is TRBV11-3, the J call TRBJ1-1, with 8 bases aligning to TRBD1. The germline CDR1 and CDR2 sequences are SGHNT and YENEEA. J gave up 6 bases and V 5 bases, and 8 bases lay outside the gene matches. This CDR3 is 14 amino acids long. CDR3 in amino acids: CASSLRDRLPEAFF. The DNA for the CDR3 is TGTGCCAGCAGCCTAAGGGACAGGCTCCCTGAAGCTTTCTTT.

The chain recombines TRBV25-1 with TRBJ2-1, with 8 bases identical to TRBD2. The germline V gene has CDR1 MGHDK and CDR2 SYGVNS. This CDR3 spans 17 amino acids. With V trimmed by 6 bases and J by 6 bases, 16 bases remained unmatched. This chain's CDR3 is CASSPTPSTGTSNEQFF. The CDR3 DNA follows: TGTGCCAGCAGCCCCACGCCCTCCACCGGGACTAGCAATGAGCAGTTCTTC.

This chain links TRBV12-3 or TRBV12-4 with TRBJ1-1, with TRBD1 as a possible D gene (5 bases). V was clipped by 7 bases and J by 5 bases, with 11 bases between them. The CDR3 length is 12 residues. CDR3 amino acids: CASTGGGTEAFF. The CDR3 coding sequence is TGTGCCAGCACCGGCGGGGGGACTGAAGCTTTCTTT.

The chain employs TRBV4-3 and TRBJ2-3; 8 nucleotides line up with TRBD1. V shed 0 bases, J shed 8 bases, and the junction held 7 bases outside the gene matches. CDR3 length equals 15 residues. CDR1 and CDR2 (germline): LGHNA, YSLEER. In DNA form, the CDR3 reads TGCGCCAGCAGCCAAGATCTCAGGGGGCTGGTTACGCAGTATTTT. It codes for CASSQDLRGLVTQYF.

The V call is TRBV30, the J call TRBJ1-1; D gene ambiguous. Trimming removed 0 bases from V and 5 bases from J, with 7 bases in between. This CDR3 is built from 12 residues. Germline V gene lookup returns CDR1 GTSNPN and CDR2 SVGIG (reference sequence). CDR3 DNA: TGTGCCTGGAGTGTGATACAGACTGAAGCTTTCTTT. This gives the protein CAWSVIQTEAFF.

The rearrangement joins TRBV5-4 to TRBJ2-5; D remains unclear. This CDR3 has 12 amino acids. Trimming took 3 bases from V and 0 from J, leaving 3 bases between them. In germline, CDR1 is SGHNT, CDR2 YYREEE (reference sequence). The CDR3 is CASSSYQETQYF. The CDR3 DNA is TGTGCCAGCAGCTCGTACCAAGAGACCCAGTACTTC.

V is TRBV10-3 and J is TRBJ2-2, with TRBD2 matching over 8 bases. The CDR3 spans 17 residues. The V gene end was trimmed by 2 bases and the J gene end by 7 bases; junction bases not matched to a gene: 12. Germline values: CDR1 ENHRY, CDR2 SYGVKD. Written as DNA, the CDR3 is TGTGCCATCAGTGAGAATAGCGGGGTACCACCAGGCGGGGAGCTGTTTTTT. Translation: CAISENSGVPPGGELFF.

The chain carries TRBV3-1 (or the pseudogene TRBV3-2) and TRBJ1-2; tentative D call: TRBD1 (5 bases). This CDR3 has 15 amino acids. CDR1 and CDR2 from the germline V gene are LGHDT and YNNKEL (reference sequence). Trimming removed 6 bases from V and 0 bases from J, with 14 bases in between. This chain's CDR3 is CASSRDSLANYGYTF. The CDR3, as DNA: TGTGCCAGCAGTCGCGACAGCTTAGCTAACTATGGCTACACCTTC.

The chain recombines TRBV4-3 with TRBJ2-3, with D perhaps matching TRBD2 (5 bases). Germline CDR1 is LGHNA and CDR2 is YSLEER. V lost 1 base and J lost 6, with 8 bases in between. CDR3 length: 13 residues. CDR3 DNA: TGCGCCAGCAGCCAAGGTCGGAGGGATACGCAGTATTTT. Encoded protein: CASSQGRRDTQYF.

This clone was observed a single time. The rearrangement joins TRBV15 to TRBJ2-1, with 8 bases matching TRBD2. Germline CDR1 reads LNHNV; CDR2 reads YYDKDF (reference sequence). This CDR3 is built from 18 residues. V trimming: 3 bases; J trimming: 4 bases; junction bases outside the gene matches: 14. The CDR3 DNA follows: TGTGCCACCAGCAGGGGGGGCGGGGGGCCCTTCTCTTACAATGAGCAGTTCTTC. Translated: CATSRGGGGPFSYNEQFF.

V and J are TRBV7-9 and TRBJ1-1; maybe TRBD1 (5 bases). Trimming shortened V by 5 bases and J by 2 bases, and 12 bases separated the two germline ends. This CDR3 region has 14 residues. Germline lookup yields CDR1 SEHNR and CDR2 FQNEAQ (reference sequence). The CDR3 nucleotides are TGTGCCAGCAGCCCACCCAGGGTAAACACTGAAGCTTTCTTT. Its protein is CASSPPRVNTEAFF.

The genes are TRBV19 and TRBJ2-6, with 7 bases aligning to TRBD1. Germline V lookup: CDR1 LNHDA, CDR2 SQIVND (reference sequence). V was clipped by 7 bases and J by 0 bases; unmatched bases: 18. The CDR3 totals 20 residues. This chain's CDR3 is CASKGPDRAKPRSGANVLTF. CDR3 DNA sequence: TGTGCCAGTAAAGGCCCTGACAGGGCTAAACCACGCTCTGGGGCCAACGTCCTGACTTTC.

The chain is built from TRBV5-1 and TRBJ1-4; 12 bases map to TRBD1. Germline CDR1 is SGHRS and CDR2 is YFSETQ. The CDR3 consists of 14 residues. J lost 6 bases, V lost 7 bases, and 4 bases had no gene match. The CDR3 DNA is TGCGCCAGCGGGGACAGGGGGCCTCATGAAAAACTGTTTTTT. This translates into CASGDRGPHEKLFF.

The chain uses TRBV5-4 and TRBJ2-5; 7 bases align to TRBD2. The V and J ends lost 0 bases and 9 bases, in that order; junction bases with no gene match: 11. The CDR3 length is 15 residues. The germline CDR1 and CDR2 sequences are SGHNT and YYREEE (reference sequence). CDR3 bases: TGTGCCAGCAGCTTGGACTCGGGCGGCCGGGGGGCCCAGTACTTC. Translated, it gives CASSLDSGGRGAQYF.

The CDR3 nucleotides are TGCGCCAGCAGCTTCATTCCAACGGATAATTCACCCCTCCACTTT. Translation gives CASSFIPTDNSPLHF. The chain recombines TRBV5-1 with TRBJ1-6; D gene ambiguous. The CDR3 runs to 15 residues. Trimming pared 2 bases from V and 5 bases from J, leaving 11 bases between. Germline V CDR1 and CDR2: SGHRS, YFSETQ.

Only one count was recorded for this clone. CDR3 region: CASSLVTGRETEAFF. CDR3 coding DNA: TGTGCCAGCAGCTTAGTCACAGGGAGGGAAACTGAAGCTTTCTTT. V usage is TRBV7-9 and J usage is TRBJ1-1; tentatively, D is TRBD1 (6 bases). Germline V gene lookup returns CDR1 SEHNR and CDR2 FQNEAQ (reference sequence). Trimming left V 1 base short and J 5 bases short, with 14 bases between. The CDR3 is 15 amino acids. The full variable domain, rest sourced from reference TRBV7-9 and TRBJ1-1, is DTGVSQNPRHKITKRGQNVTFRCDPISEHNRLYWYRQTLGQGPEFLTYFQNEAQLEKSRLLSDRFSAERPKGSFSTLEIQRTEQGDSAMYLCASSLVTGRETEAFFGQGTRLTVV.

About this clone itself: One junction end disagrees with the germline gene, perhaps due to a read error. The chain combines TRBV5-1 with TRBJ2-1, with a possible D match to TRBD1 (7 bases). The CDR3 has 15 residues. Germline CDR1 SGHRS, CDR2 YFSETQ. The CDR3 is CATSLAGGLSGEQFF. The CDR3, as DNA: TGCGCCACCAGCCTAGCAGGGGGGCTGAGCGGTGAGCAGTTCTTC.

The chain uses TRBV7-3 and TRBJ2-2; D is ambiguous. Germline V gives CDR1 SGHTA, CDR2 FQGTGA. CDR3 length: 15 residues. V lost 1 base and J 1 base, leaving 7 bases between the germline ends. CDR3 loop: CASSLKSGNTGELFF. CDR3 nucleotides: TGTGCCAGCAGCTTAAAGTCGGGGAACACCGGGGAGCTGTTTTTT.

The CDR3 nucleotides are TGTGCCAGCAGTGAAGTCTATAGCAATCAGCCCCAGCATTTT. Translating it yields CASSEVYSNQPQHF. The gene calls are TRBV2 and TRBJ1-5; D is uncertain. The CDR3 loop spans 14 amino acids. V was trimmed by 1 base and J by 0 bases, leaving 4 bases between them. Germline CDR1 and CDR2: SNHLY and FYNNEI.